This entry features one T cell receptor (beta chain) sequence. The data were obtained in a study of blood T cell repertoires in COVID-19. Original data processing: Nucleated cell counts were estimated from reference gene primer amplification. Data came from immunoSEQ multiplex PCR; TCRdb stores just in-frame clones and leaves some out. The DNA gave D and trimming, while V, J and clone size come from that table. The sample includes around 76,000 clones, approximately 84% of them seen just once. CDR1 GTSNPN and CDR2 SVGIG come from the germline V gene (reference sequence). Trimming took 0 bases from V and 4 from J; bases not matched to a gene: 2. CDR3 length: 14 amino acids. Seattle researchers signed up patients amid active infection and tracked them longitudinally.

The chain carries TRBV30 and TRBJ2-1, with 8 bases identical to TRBD1. This clonotype originated in a man aged 50 or older with COVID-19, enrolled during active disease. Sample: peripheral blood. Here the CDR3 DNA reads TGTGCCTGGAGTGTGGGACAGGTGTACAATGAGCAGTTCTTC. It codes for CAWSVGQVYNEQFF.